The 14 T cell receptor beta chains given below trace back to one sample, sequenced in a study of shared clonotypes between healthy human individuals. The table came from immunoSEQ multiplex PCR; TCRdb's copy has only in-frame clones and leaves some out. The data hold about 1.1 million clones, with around 78% observed a single time. What was sequenced was memory CD4+ T cells from PBMCs. Noted subset: CD45RA-negative fraction. These receptors originate from a man aged 18 to 30 in good health. Some clones in this sample may be carry-over from other donors' samples.

V usage is TRBV10-3 and J usage is TRBJ1-2; 9 bases agree with TRBD1. Germline lookup yields CDR1 ENHRY and CDR2 SYGVKD. V gave up 6 bases and J gave up 8 bases; unmatched junction bases: 13. This CDR3 region has 15 residues. Here the CDR3 DNA reads TGTGCCATCAGCTCCCGGGACAGGGACCGAAGAGGCTACACCTTC. Its protein product is CAISSRDRDRRGYTF.

The chain joins TRBV15 to TRBJ1-2; D gene ambiguous. V lost 1 base to trimming and J lost 8 bases, with 11 bases between them. Germline assignment: CDR1 LNHNV and CDR2 YYDKDF (reference sequence). The CDR3 has 13 amino acids. CDR3 nucleotide sequence: TGTGCCACCAGCAGAGGGGCCGAACGGGGCTACACCTTC. As protein: CATSRGAERGYTF.

In this sample, this clone turned up once. This chain connects TRBV30 to TRBJ1-4; possible D gene TRBD1, 5 bases. The V and J ends lost 3 bases and 7 bases respectively, with 12 bases between them. CDR1 and CDR2 (germline): GTSNPN, SVGIG (reference sequence). This CDR3 spans 13 amino acids. CDR3 region: CAWSPGGFEKLFF. In nucleotides, the CDR3 is TGTGCCTGGAGCCCCGGGGGGTTTGAAAAACTGTTTTTT.

V usage is TRBV28 and J usage is TRBJ2-4, with a weak D call TRBD2 (6 bases). The germline V gene encodes CDR1 MDHEN and CDR2 SYDVKM. The germline V and J ends were trimmed by 1 base and 2 bases, with 15 bases remaining between them. There are 17 residues in the CDR3. The CDR3 DNA sequence: TGTGCCAGCAGTTTATATGGAGGGACCCTTCCCAAAAACATTCAGTACTTC. This encodes CASSLYGGTLPKNIQYF.

As concerns this clone: This may stem from a read error, because a much larger clone lies one nucleotide away. This sample also contains other DNA sequences that code for the same CDR3. The rearrangement joins TRBV5-1 to TRBJ1-1; D may be TRBD1 (6 bases). The CDR3 has 14 amino acids. V dropped 2 bases and J dropped 1 base, with 9 bases sitting between them. Germline V lookup: CDR1 SGHRS, CDR2 YFSETQ. DNA for the CDR3: TGCGCCAGCAGCTTACAAGGGGGGAACACTGAAGCTTTCTTT. It translates to CASSLQGGNTEAFF.

The chain combines TRBV5-1 with TRBJ1-2, with unresolved D. The V end lost 0 bases, the J end lost 8 bases, and 14 bases lay between the germline ends. There are 14 residues in the CDR3. Germline lookup yields CDR1 SGHRS and CDR2 YFSETQ. The DNA for the CDR3 is TGCGCCAGCAGCTTGGCCGAAGGATCTAGCGGCTACACCTTC. Translated: CASSLAEGSSGYTF.

The chain is built from TRBV6-1 and TRBJ2-7; no clear D gene. The CDR3 has 14 amino acids. V lost 8 bases, J lost 2 bases, and 16 bases lay in between. Per germline, CDR1 MNHNS and CDR2 SASEGT. The CDR3 loop is CASGSGGRTYEQYF. The CDR3 DNA is TGTGCCAGCGGGTCGGGCGGACGAACCTACGAGCAGTACTTC.

V is TRBV7-8 and J is TRBJ2-5; D not resolved. CDR3 length: 14 residues. In germline, CDR1 is SGHVS, CDR2 FQNEAQ. V gave up 8 bases and J gave up 7 bases, with 20 bases separating them. CDR3 in DNA: TGTGCCAGCTTACCCGCCGTAAGAACGCCGACCCAGTACTTC. Protein sequence: CASLPAVRTPTQYF.

V usage is TRBV11-2 and J usage is TRBJ1-5, with a weak D call TRBD1 (5 bases). Trimming removed 10 bases at V and 3 bases at J, with 13 bases between. CDR1 is SGHAT, CDR2 FQNNGV, per germline. CDR3 length: 13 amino acids. CDR3 loop: CATSGGVNQPQHF. CDR3 DNA sequence: TGTGCCACCTCGGGAGGGGTCAATCAGCCCCAGCATTTT. The full variable domain, completed using reference TRBV11-2 and TRBJ1-5, is EAGVAQSPRYKIIEKRQSVAFWCNPISGHATLYWYQQILGQGPKLLIQFQNNGVVDDSQLPKDRFSAERLKGVDSTLKIQPAKLEDSAVYLCATSGGVNQPQHFGDGTRLSIL.

The chain couples TRBV5-1 to TRBJ1-1, with D possibly TRBD1 on 6 matching bases. The V end was cut by 4 bases, the J end by 5 bases, with 15 bases between. The CDR3 spans 14 residues. The germline CDR1 and CDR2 sequences are SGHRS and YFSETQ. DNA of the CDR3: TGCGCCAGCAGCGGGGTAACCCAGGGGACTGAAGCTTTCTTT. Its protein is CASSGVTQGTEAFF.

The chain carries TRBV15 and TRBJ2-7, with D perhaps assigned TRBD1 or TRBD2 (5 bases each). There are 14 residues in the CDR3. The germline gives CDR1 LNHNV, CDR2 YYDKDF (reference sequence). V lost 9 bases to trimming and J lost 0 bases, with 15 bases between them. Written as DNA, the CDR3 is TGTGCCACTTCGAGTGGGGGAAGCTCCTACGAGCAGTACTTC. This codes for CATSSGGSSYEQYF.

The chain links TRBV11-3 to TRBJ2-3; the D gene is possibly TRBD2 (5 bases). From germline, CDR1 is SGHNT and CDR2 YENEEA. The CDR3 loop spans 14 amino acids. Trimming left V 5 bases short and J 0 bases short, with 9 bases between. The CDR3 is CASSTGFSTDTQYF. In DNA form, the CDR3 reads TGTGCCAGCAGCACGGGATTTAGCACAGATACGCAGTATTTT. Full variable domain (outside the CDR3, taken from reference TRBV11-3 and TRBJ2-3): EAGVVQSPRYKIIEKKQPVAFWCNPISGHNTLYWYLQNLGQGPELLIRYENEEAVDDSQLPKDRFSAERLKGVDSTLKIQPAELGDSAVYLCASSTGFSTDTQYFGPGTRLTVL.

The genes are TRBV7-3 and TRBJ2-5; the D gene is possibly TRBD2 (5 bases). Germline assignment: CDR1 SGHTA and CDR2 FQGTGA. The CDR3 is 13 residues long. Between the trimmed V and J ends, which lost 4 bases and 2 bases, there was a span of 8 bases. Here the CDR3 DNA reads TGTGCCAGCAGCTCAACTAGGCAAGAGACCCAGTACTTC. It translates to CASSSTRQETQYF.

The V call is TRBV5-3, the J call TRBJ2-1; D ambiguous. TRBV5-3 is an ORF, with its function uncertain. Trimming stripped 4 bases from V and 4 bases from J, with 6 bases between. The CDR3 loop spans 12 amino acids. The CDR3 region has the DNA TGTGCCAGAAGCCCCAATTACAATGAGCAGTTCTTC. Translating gives CARSPNYNEQFF.